Below are 20 T cell receptor beta chains sequenced from a single sample in a study of sequential checkpoint blockade in melanoma. Some clones are missing from TCRdb's copy, which holds only in-frame ones; the method was immunoSEQ multiplex PCR. Among about 17,000 clones listed, 55% to 70% were seen once. Treatment meaning: randomized to nivolumab then ipilimumab (arm A) or the reverse (arm B). The sample here was CD8+ T cells sorted from blood (inferred from file names), taken from a patient given nivolumab and ipilimumab in sequence. These receptors all stem from a human donor with melanoma.

On this clone: The same CDR3 arises from other DNA sequences in this sample as well. The V and J genes are TRBV7-2 and TRBJ2-1; D is unresolved. Germline-derived CDR1 and CDR2 are SGHTA and FQGNSA. This CDR3 comprises 12 residues. With 4 bases removed from V and 3 bases from J, the gap between germline ends came to 4 bases. As DNA, the CDR3 is TGTGCCAGCAGCTCCTACTACAATGAGCAGTTCTTC. Translating gives CASSSYYNEQFF.

About this clone: One end of the junction varies from germline; a read error may be responsible. The rearrangement joins TRBV15 to TRBJ2-5; TRBD1 is a possible D gene (5 bases). CDR1 is LNHNV, CDR2 YYDKDF, per germline (reference sequence). The CDR3 runs 14 residues. The CDR3 coding sequence is TGTGCCACCAGCAGAGACCTGGGGCAAGAGACCCAGAACTTC. Amino acid sequence: CATSRDLGQETQNF.

A few counts support this clone. The chain employs TRBV7-9 and TRBJ2-7, with D possibly TRBD2 on 5 matching bases. The V gene's germline CDR1 is SEHNR and CDR2 FQNEAQ (reference sequence). V lost 6 bases and J 3 bases, leaving 15 bases between the germline ends. The CDR3 extends over 14 amino acids. The DNA of the CDR3 is TGTGCCAGCAGTCCGACCGGGATCATCTACGAGCAGTACTTC. Translating it yields CASSPTGIIYEQYF.

The chain carries TRBV7-9 and TRBJ2-5, with 7 bases fitting TRBD2. The J call could be wrong; TRBJ2-7 is a better fit for the DNA end. Germline V gene data show CDR1 as SEHNR and CDR2 as FQNEAQ (reference sequence). The CDR3 extends over 14 amino acids. The CDR3 bases are TGTGCCAGCAGCTTATCGGGCAGCGGGGTCGAGCAGTACTTC. Translating gives CASSLSGSGVEQYF.

The gene calls are TRBV6-5 and TRBJ1-1; tentative D call: TRBD1 (5 bases). The V end lost 6 bases, the J end lost 4 bases, and 18 bases lay between the germline ends. Germline CDR1 reads MNHEY; CDR2 reads SVGAGI. The CDR3 has 15 amino acids. CDR3 coding DNA: TGTGCCAGCAGCCTTGGGACGGCGGGAGGCACTGAAGCTTTCTTT. As protein: CASSLGTAGGTEAFF.

This clone showed up just once. The genes are TRBV28 and TRBJ2-7; 9 bases align to TRBD2. From germline, CDR1 is MDHEN and CDR2 SYDVKM. V lost 2 bases and J lost 5; bases outside the gene matches: 4. This CDR3 spans 14 amino acids. The CDR3 loop reads CASSLVAGDHEQYF. The CDR3 bases are TGTGCCAGCAGTTTAGTAGCGGGAGACCACGAGCAGTACTTC. The full variable domain, rest sourced from reference TRBV28 and TRBJ2-7, is DVKVTQSSRYLVKRTGEKVFLECVQDMDHENMFWYRQDPGLGLRLIYFSYDVKMKEKGDIPEGYSVSREKKERFSLILESASTNQTSMYLCASSLVAGDHEQYFGPGTRLTVT.

The CDR3 region has the DNA TGTGCCAGCAGCGCAAGAGACAGGGAAGGGCAGTACTTC. This codes for CASSARDREGQYF. This chain uses TRBV7-9 with TRBJ2-7; TRBD1 aligns across 7 bases. Germline CDR1 and CDR2: SEHNR and FQNEAQ (reference sequence). The CDR3 length is 13 residues. J gave up 9 bases and V 5 bases, and 10 bases lay outside the gene matches.

The chain has TRBV7-6 and TRBJ1-3, with D possibly TRBD1 on 5 matching bases. Trimming removed 3 bases from V and 4 bases from J, with 13 bases in between. The length of the CDR3 is 15 residues. Germline-derived CDR1 and CDR2 are SGHVS and FNYEAQ. The CDR3 DNA sequence: TGTGCCAGCAGCTTCGGGGGACTGGGAGGAAACACCATATATTTT. Translated, it gives CASSFGGLGGNTIYF.

J is TRBJ2-1 and V is TRBV5-6, with 13 positions matching TRBD2. V shed 1 base, J shed 5 bases, and the junction held 9 bases outside the gene matches. This CDR3 has 18 residues. Per the germline V gene, CDR1 is SGHDT and CDR2 is YYEEEE. Written as DNA, the CDR3 is TGTGCCAGCAGCTTGACTAGCGGGAGGGCCGGACCCAACAATGAGCAGTTCTTC. It translates to CASSLTSGRAGPNNEQFF.

The rearrangement joins TRBV30 to TRBJ1-1; D uncertain. V was clipped by 5 bases and J by 6 bases, with 19 bases between them. This CDR3 region has 14 residues. The germline V gene has CDR1 GTSNPN and CDR2 SVGIG (reference sequence). DNA for the CDR3: TGTGCCTGGCTTCCCTCGAGGGATCTCGCTGAAGCTTTCTTT. Protein product: CAWLPSRDLAEAFF.

This rearrangement joins TRBV4-1 to TRBJ1-4; 8 bases line up with TRBD1. Germline V CDR1 and CDR2: MGHRA, YSYEKL. Trimming cost V 1 base and J 7 bases; bases outside gene matches: 11. The CDR3 consists of 17 residues. As DNA, the CDR3 is TGCGCCAGCAGCCAAGCGGGCGTCTCAGGGGGCGGTGAAAAACTGTTTTTT. Translating gives CASSQAGVSGGGEKLFF.

This clone was seen a few times. The chain combines TRBV7-2 with TRBJ2-5, with a possible D match to TRBD1 (6 bases). The better agreement between TRBJ2-7 and the DNA end casts doubt on the J call. CDR1 and CDR2 (germline): SGHTA, FQGNSA. The CDR3 sequence is 12 residues long. The CDR3 DNA follows: TGTGCCAGCAGTGATTGGGGGCCCGAGCAGTACTTC. This encodes CASSDWGPEQYF.

This clone showed up just a few times. This chain uses TRBV7-2 with TRBJ1-2; D not resolved. The CDR3 runs 17 residues. Per the germline V gene, CDR1 is SGHTA and CDR2 is FQGNSA. Trimming cost V 1 base and J 3 bases, with 18 bases left between them. The CDR3 DNA sequence: TGTGCCAGCAGCTTAGAGGTGGGCGCCCTAAGGTACTATGGCTACACCTTC. Its translation is CASSLEVGALRYYGYTF. Supplemented by reference TRBV7-2 and TRBJ1-2, the full variable domain reads GAGVSQSPSNKVTEKGKDVELRCDPISGHTALYWYRQSLGQGLEFLIYFQGNSAPDKSGLPSDRFSAERTGGSVSTLTIQRTQQEDSAVYLCASSLEVGALRYYGYTFGSGTRLTVV.

The J gene is TRBJ1-2, the V gene TRBV6-4; 7 bases agree with TRBD1. With V trimmed by 5 bases and J by 7 bases, 13 bases remained unmatched. Germline CDR1 MRHNA, CDR2 SNTAGT. The CDR3 totals 15 residues. The CDR3 DNA reads as TGTGCCAGCAGTACCAGGACAGGAAGGGCGGCTGGCTACACCTTC. Translation gives CASSTRTGRAAGYTF.

This chain connects TRBV5-5 to TRBJ2-1; D not resolved. V was cut by 2 bases and J by 3 bases, with 6 bases left in between. Germline loops: CDR1 SGHKS, CDR2 YYEKEE (reference sequence). This CDR3 region has 13 residues. CDR3 residues: CASSFLIYNEQFF. DNA for the CDR3: TGTGCCAGCAGCTTCCTAATCTACAATGAGCAGTTCTTC.

The chain couples TRBV15 to TRBJ1-5; D gene ambiguous. This CDR3 spans 18 amino acids. In germline, CDR1 is LNHNV, CDR2 YYDKDF (reference sequence). V was clipped by 0 bases and J by 2 bases, with 17 bases between them. The chain's CDR3 is CATSRDSNTGSGNQPQHF. The CDR3 DNA is TGTGCCACCAGCAGAGATTCCAACACCGGGAGCGGCAATCAGCCCCAGCATTTT.

This chain uses TRBV5-6 with TRBJ1-2; D gene ambiguous. CDR3 length: 12 residues. Germline-derived CDR1 and CDR2 are SGHDT and YYEEEE. Trimming took 0 bases from V and 6 from J, leaving 6 bases between them. Here the CDR3 reads CASSLGTHGYTF. The CDR3 DNA is TGTGCCAGCAGCTTGGGCACTCATGGCTACACCTTC.

V is TRBV27 and J is TRBJ1-1; unclear D gene. Trimming took off 2 bases at V and 6 bases at J, with 10 bases between the two ends. The germline CDR1 and CDR2 sequences are MNHEY and SMNVEV (reference sequence). The CDR3 has 13 amino acids. The CDR3 DNA reads as TGTGCCAGCAGTTTAGAGGTCCTGGCTGAAGCTTTCTTT. Encoded protein: CASSLEVLAEAFF.

The rearrangement joins TRBV5-5 to TRBJ1-5; tentatively, D is TRBD1 (6 bases). There are 14 residues in the CDR3. Germline CDR1 reads SGHKS; CDR2 reads YYEKEE (reference sequence). Trimming took off 0 bases at V and 4 bases at J, with 8 bases between the two ends. The CDR3 region is CASSLVTGNQPQHF. CDR3 bases: TGTGCCAGCAGCTTGGTAACAGGGAATCAGCCCCAGCATTTT.

The genes are TRBV7-9 and TRBJ2-7; 10 bases are a match to TRBD2. This CDR3 is built from 16 residues. Per the germline V gene, CDR1 is SEHNR and CDR2 is FQNEAQ (reference sequence). V dropped 4 bases and J dropped 0; count of bases not matched to a gene: 6. CDR3 sequence reads: CASSSPSGGSSYEQYF. The CDR3 DNA is TGTGCCAGCAGCTCCCCTAGCGGGGGTTCCTCCTACGAGCAGTACTTC.